The 16 T cell receptor beta chains below come from one sample, sequenced in a study of blood T cell repertoires in COVID-19. Measured with immunoSEQ multiplex PCR; TCRdb has only the in-frame clones, and not every one. The sample lists 100,000 to 150,000 clones, roughly 83% seen once, with approximately 5% in the top ten. Sequencing was carried out using peripheral blood. These receptor sequences come from a human donor in a cohort sampled during active COVID-19.

The J gene is TRBJ2-1, the V gene TRBV6-5, with a possible D match to TRBD2 (6 bases). The V end lost 6 bases, the J end lost 4 bases, and 13 bases lay between the germline ends. The CDR3 contains 14 residues. Germline V CDR1 and CDR2: MNHEY, SVGAGI. This CDR3 reads CASSWGDGYNEQFF. Here the CDR3 DNA reads TGTGCCAGCAGCTGGGGGGATGGGTACAATGAGCAGTTCTTC.

This sequence joins TRBV15 and TRBJ2-3, with D maybe TRBD2 (6 bases). V dropped 1 base and J dropped 4 bases, with 12 bases sitting between them. The germline gives CDR1 LNHNV, CDR2 YYDKDF (reference sequence). The CDR3 runs to 15 residues. Written as DNA, the CDR3 is TGTGCCACCAGCAGAGCGGGTCCGGGGGCAGATACGCAGTATTTT. The encoded protein is CATSRAGPGADTQYF.

The chain couples TRBV3-1 (or the pseudogene TRBV3-2) to TRBJ1-1, with TRBD1 as a possible D gene (5 bases). V lost 8 bases and J lost 4, with 11 bases in between. The germline CDR1 and CDR2 sequences are LGHDT and YNNKEL (reference sequence). The CDR3 spans 12 residues. The CDR3 bases are TGTGCCAGCGGGCGGGGGAGCACTGAAGCTTTCTTT. It translates to CASGRGSTEAFF.

This clone was found a few times. CDR3 in amino acids: CASSPTGPTTNSPLHF. The CDR3 DNA is TGTGCCAGCTCCCCGACAGGGCCAACTACGAATTCACCCCTCCACTTT. The V and J genes are TRBV18 and TRBJ1-6; 7 positions match TRBD1. The germline gives CDR1 KGHSH, CDR2 LQKENI. CDR3 length: 16 amino acids. Germline trimming cut 6 bases from V and 7 bases from J; bases unmatched to any gene: 12.

The chain carries TRBV5-1 and TRBJ2-7; 7 bases agree with TRBD2. Germline lookup yields CDR1 SGHRS and CDR2 YFSETQ. This CDR3 contains 15 residues. J gave up 3 bases and V 2 bases, and 8 bases lay outside the gene matches. The CDR3 region has the DNA TGCGCCAGCAGCTTTACTGCGGGAGCCGACTACGAGCAGTACTTC. It translates to CASSFTAGADYEQYF.

The rearrangement joins TRBV5-1 to TRBJ1-3; 9 nucleotides match TRBD1. Germline V gene lookup returns CDR1 SGHRS and CDR2 YFSETQ. CDR3 size: 17 residues. J gave up 2 bases and V 0 bases, and 6 bases lay outside the gene matches. In nucleotides, the CDR3 is TGCGCCAGCAGCTTGGGGGGGACAGGGCCCCCTGGAAACACCATATATTTT. Its translation is CASSLGGTGPPGNTIYF.

This chain uses TRBV7-2 with TRBJ2-7; 13 positions agree with TRBD2. The CDR3 has 16 amino acids. With V trimmed by 0 bases and J by 6 bases, 5 bases remained unmatched. The V gene's germline CDR1 is SGHTA and CDR2 FQGNSA. The CDR3 nucleotides read TGTGCCAGCAGCTTAGCAAGACTAGCGGGAGGAGGCGAGCAGTACTTC. It specifies CASSLARLAGGGEQYF.

In its sample, this clone was seen once. This chain uses TRBV15 with TRBJ1-5, with 7 bases aligning to TRBD1. This CDR3 contains 17 residues. With V trimmed by 1 base and J by 4 bases, 10 bases remained unmatched. Germline loops: CDR1 LNHNV, CDR2 YYDKDF (reference sequence). CDR3 residues: CATSRVPTTGQNQPQHF. The CDR3 DNA follows: TGTGCCACCAGCAGAGTCCCAACTACGGGACAGAATCAGCCCCAGCATTTT.

This clone came up a few times. The chain couples TRBV10-3 to TRBJ1-3; D is undetermined. The CDR3 runs 16 residues. V was shortened by 7 bases and J by 0 bases, with 16 bases between the two germline ends. The germline V gene has CDR1 ENHRY and CDR2 SYGVKD. The CDR3 DNA sequence: TGTGCCATCACCGGCGACGGGGATTACTCTGGAAACACCATATATTTT. As protein: CAITGDGDYSGNTIYF.

The chain joins TRBV3-1 (or the pseudogene TRBV3-2) to TRBJ1-3; D uncertain. Germline V lookup: CDR1 LGHDT, CDR2 YNNKEL (reference sequence). The CDR3 is 13 amino acids. V was shortened by 1 base and J by 4 bases, with 5 bases between the two germline ends. CDR3 sequence reads: CASSQGGGNTIYF. The CDR3 DNA reads as TGTGCCAGCAGCCAAGGCGGGGGAAACACCATATATTTT.

This rearrangement joins TRBV7-8 to TRBJ2-1; the match to TRBD2 covers 9 bases. Germline loops: CDR1 SGHVS, CDR2 FQNEAQ. The CDR3 runs to 16 residues. The ends lost 5 bases at V and 5 bases at J; junction bases unmatched: 10. The CDR3 protein is CASSRVGTSFDNEQFF. The DNA for the CDR3 is TGTGCCAGCAGCCGGGTGGGGACTAGCTTTGACAATGAGCAGTTCTTC.

V usage is TRBV6-1 and J usage is TRBJ1-4; perhaps TRBD1 as D (5 bases). The germline V and J ends were trimmed by 0 bases and 6 bases, with 14 bases remaining between them. The CDR3 runs 16 residues. Germline V CDR1 and CDR2: MNHNS, SASEGT. CDR3 residues: CASSEAGGGAYEKLFF. The CDR3 bases are TGTGCCAGCAGTGAAGCGGGGGGAGGAGCGTATGAAAAACTGTTTTTT.

This chain uses TRBV5-1 with TRBJ2-5; D not certain. The CDR3 has 12 amino acids. Germline V gene sequence: CDR1 SGHRS, CDR2 YFSETQ. The ends were cut back, 4 bases at V and 0 bases at J, with 4 bases in the middle. The CDR3 bases are TGCGCCAGCAGCCAGTACCAAGAGACCCAGTACTTC. As protein: CASSQYQETQYF. Supplemented by reference TRBV5-1 and TRBJ2-5, the full variable domain reads KAGVTQTPRYLIKTRGQQVTLSCSPISGHRSVSWYQQTPGQGLQFLFEYFSETQRNKGNFPGRFSGRQFSNSRSEMNVSTLELGDSALYLCASSQYQETQYFGPGTRLLVL.

CDR3 loop: CASRGSGYTF. In DNA, the CDR3 is TGTGCCAGCCGAGGATCCGGCTACACCTTC. This chain connects TRBV28 to TRBJ1-2; D unresolved. In germline, CDR1 is MDHEN, CDR2 SYDVKM. Trimming took 8 bases from V and 8 from J, leaving 9 bases between them. The CDR3 length is 10 residues.

The chain couples TRBV27 to TRBJ1-5; 10 bases match TRBD1. This CDR3 spans 15 amino acids. V lost 2 bases, J lost 4 bases, and 2 bases stayed unmatched. Per the germline V gene, CDR1 is MNHEY and CDR2 is SMNVEV (reference sequence). As DNA, the CDR3 is TGTGCCAGCAGTTTAGGGACAGGGGTTAATCAGCCCCAGCATTTT. Translation: CASSLGTGVNQPQHF.

This clone is a singleton in its sample. This chain uses TRBV18 with TRBJ2-7, with D possibly matching TRBD2 (5 bases). The germline CDR1 and CDR2 sequences are KGHSH and LQKENI. Trimming removed 0 bases from V and 2 bases from J, with 11 bases in between. The CDR3 is 15 residues long. CDR3 residues: CASSPPGAAPYEQYF. The CDR3 DNA sequence: TGTGCCAGCTCACCACCCGGAGCGGCCCCCTACGAGCAGTACTTC.